A selection of T cell receptor beta chains follows, all from one sample in a study of cytomegalovirus exposure and HLA in healthy donors. Measured with immunoSEQ multiplex PCR; TCRdb has only the in-frame clones, and not every one. The table lists around 52,000 clones, roughly 80% of them singletons, with 1.7% in the top ten. The sequenced sample was PBMCs. These receptors originate from a middle-aged man in good health and CMV-seronegative. The CDR3 runs from the conserved cysteine through the conserved F or W. D genes are given only for firm matches. Only part of the rows carry a size: once, few, many, or a class if the clone is expanded.

v_gene: TRBV27; abundance: .; j_gene: TRBJ1-2; d_gene: TRBD1; CDR3nt: TGTGCCAGCAGACCCACAGGGGGCGGTGGCTACACCTTC; CDR3aa: CASRPTGGGGYTF
v_gene: TRBV27; abundance: .; j_gene: TRBJ2-1; d_gene: .; CDR3nt: TGTGCCAGCTACGAGGCAGGGGCGCGTGAGCAGTTCTTC; CDR3aa: CASYEAGAREQFF
v_gene: TRBV7-2; abundance: .; j_gene: TRBJ2-2; d_gene: TRBD1; CDR3nt: TGTGCCAGCAGCTTAGGGGGCAGGGGGACCGGGGAGCTGTTTTTT; CDR3aa: CASSLGGRGTGELFF
v_gene: TRBV5-4; abundance: .; j_gene: TRBJ2-5; d_gene: .; CDR3nt: TGTGCCAGCAGCTTGAGGTACGGGGAAGAGACCCAGTACTTC; CDR3aa: CASSLRYGEETQYF
v_gene: TRBV7-9; abundance: .; j_gene: TRBJ2-5; d_gene: .; CDR3nt: TGTGCCAGCAGCCAACCCTTGGAGGGGAAGACCCAGTACTTC; CDR3aa: CASSQPLEGKTQYF
v_gene: TRBV5-6; abundance: .; j_gene: TRBJ2-7; d_gene: TRBD1; CDR3nt: TGTGCCAGCAGCAGGACAGGGACCAACTACGAGCAGTACTTC; CDR3aa: CASSRTGTNYEQYF
v_gene: TRBV27; abundance: few; j_gene: TRBJ1-2; d_gene: .; CDR3nt: TGTGCCAGCAGTTCGTACAGGGTTTCTGGCTACACCTTC; CDR3aa: CASSSYRVSGYTF
v_gene: TRBV25-1; abundance: many; j_gene: TRBJ2-2; d_gene: .; CDR3nt: TGTGCCAGCAGTGACCCGGACAGAGACACCGGGGAGCTGTTTTTT; CDR3aa: CASSDPDRDTGELFF
v_gene: TRBV30; abundance: .; j_gene: TRBJ2-5; d_gene: TRBD1; CDR3nt: TGTGCCTGGAGTGTAATCAGGGGGATACAAGAGACCCAGTACTTC; CDR3aa: CAWSVIRGIQETQYF
v_gene: TRBV6-5; abundance: .; j_gene: TRBJ2-5; d_gene: TRBD2; CDR3nt: TGTGCCAGCAGGTTGACAACTAGCGGGGCAGAGACCCAGTACTTC; CDR3aa: CASRLTTSGAETQYF
v_gene: TRBV7-2; abundance: .; j_gene: TRBJ1-6; d_gene: .; CDR3nt: TGTGCCAGCAGCTTAGAGCAGGGCGGAAATTCACCCCTCCACTTT; CDR3aa: CASSLEQGGNSPLHF
v_gene: TRBV5-4; abundance: .; j_gene: TRBJ1-2; d_gene: .; CDR3nt: TGTGCCAGCAGCCTCGGAGGGCCCTATGGCTACACCTTC; CDR3aa: CASSLGGPYGYTF
v_gene: TRBV2; abundance: medium-sized; j_gene: TRBJ2-1; d_gene: TRBD2; CDR3nt: TGTGCCAGCAAGGCTCTAGCGGGGGGGGAGAATGAGCAGTTCTTC; CDR3aa: CASKALAGGENEQFF
v_gene: TRBV7-8; abundance: once; j_gene: TRBJ2-7; d_gene: .; CDR3nt: TGTGCCAGCAGCTCTAGGCGGGACAGCTTCTACGAGCAGTACTTC; CDR3aa: CASSSRRDSFYEQYF
v_gene: TRBV7-2; abundance: .; j_gene: TRBJ1-3; d_gene: .; CDR3nt: TGTGCCAGCAGCGAATGGAGGTTCCCAGGAAACACCATATATTTT; CDR3aa: CASSEWRFPGNTIYF
v_gene: TRBV19; abundance: .; j_gene: TRBJ2-5; d_gene: TRBD2; CDR3nt: TGTGCCAGTAGGCAGCGGGGGGTCCAAGAGACCCAGTACTTC; CDR3aa: CASRQRGVQETQYF
v_gene: TRBV6-5; abundance: .; j_gene: TRBJ2-5; d_gene: TRBD2; CDR3nt: TGTGCCAGCAAGCTAGCGGGGGGGAGTGAGACCCAGTACTTC; CDR3aa: CASKLAGGSETQYF
v_gene: TRBV4-3; abundance: .; j_gene: TRBJ1-6; d_gene: .; CDR3nt: TGCGCCAGCAGCCAAGTGGCCCGGGGGGTCTATAATTCACCCCTCCACTTT; CDR3aa: CASSQVARGVYNSPLHF
v_gene: TRBV9; abundance: once; j_gene: TRBJ2-7; d_gene: .; CDR3nt: TGTGCCAGCAGCCCAAAGACTTTATCCTACGAGCAGTACTTC; CDR3aa: CASSPKTLSYEQYF
v_gene: TRBV5-4; abundance: few; j_gene: TRBJ1-1; d_gene: .; CDR3nt: TGTGCCAGCAGGGACAGCGTTATGAACACTGAAGCTTTCTTT; CDR3aa: CASRDSVMNTEAFF
v_gene: TRBV5-4; abundance: .; j_gene: TRBJ1-4; d_gene: .; CDR3nt: TGTGCCAGCAGCTTGGGCTCAGGGGTTAATGAAAAACTGTTTTTT; CDR3aa: CASSLGSGVNEKLFF
v_gene: TRBV5-1; abundance: .; j_gene: TRBJ1-6; d_gene: TRBD1; CDR3nt: TGCGCCAGCAGCCCCGGGACAGGGCATTCACCCCTCCACTTT; CDR3aa: CASSPGTGHSPLHF
v_gene: TRBV27; abundance: .; j_gene: TRBJ1-2; d_gene: TRBD1; CDR3nt: TGTGCCAGCGCGAGACGGTGGGGACAGGGGGACTATGGCTACACCTTC; CDR3aa: CASARRWGQGDYGYTF
v_gene: TRBV28; abundance: .; j_gene: TRBJ1-4; d_gene: .; CDR3nt: TGTGCCAGCAGTAATCCCGGAACTAATGAAAAACTGTTTTTT; CDR3aa: CASSNPGTNEKLFF
v_gene: TRBV2; abundance: .; j_gene: TRBJ1-5; d_gene: .; CDR3nt: TGTGCCAGCAGTGAACAGGTTATTAGCAATCAGCCCCAGCATTTT; CDR3aa: CASSEQVISNQPQHF
v_gene: TRBV6-5; abundance: .; j_gene: TRBJ1-2; d_gene: .; CDR3nt: TGTGCCAGCAGTTACACAGGGAACTATGGCTACACCTTC; CDR3aa: CASSYTGNYGYTF
v_gene: TRBV18; abundance: .; j_gene: TRBJ2-7; d_gene: TRBD1; CDR3nt: TGTGCCAGCTCAACATACGGGACAGGACAGTCCTCGAGGGGGGAGCAGTACTTC; CDR3aa: CASSTYGTGQSSRGEQYF
v_gene: TRBV6-5; abundance: .; j_gene: TRBJ2-7; d_gene: .; CDR3nt: TGTGCCAGCAGTTACAACAGGTTGTACGAGCAGTACTTC; CDR3aa: CASSYNRLYEQYF
v_gene: TRBV7-2; abundance: .; j_gene: TRBJ2-5; d_gene: .; CDR3nt: TGTGCCAGCAGCTTAGACAGGGTAAAGCAGTACTTC; CDR3aa: CASSLDRVKQYF
v_gene: TRBV19; abundance: once; j_gene: TRBJ2-1; d_gene: TRBD2; CDR3nt: TGTGCCAGTAGGGGGAGGGGCAGCCCGCTTCAGTTCTTC; CDR3aa: CASRGRGSPLQFF
v_gene: TRBV2; abundance: .; j_gene: TRBJ1-6; d_gene: .; CDR3nt: TGTGCCAGCAGTGCGATGTCGTCGAGGCTCCCACCCCTCCACTTT; CDR3aa: CASSAMSSRLPPLHF
v_gene: TRBV5-6; abundance: .; j_gene: TRBJ2-2; d_gene: TRBD2; CDR3nt: TGTGCCAGCAGCGGGACTAGCGGCACCGGGGAGCTGTTTTTT; CDR3aa: CASSGTSGTGELFF
v_gene: TRBV20-1; abundance: .; j_gene: TRBJ1-1; d_gene: .; CDR3nt: TGCAGTGCTCTAAACCGGGGGGCAGCTTTCTTT; CDR3aa: CSALNRGAAFF
v_gene: TRBV7-2; abundance: .; j_gene: TRBJ1-5; d_gene: .; CDR3nt: TGTGCCAGCAGCTCCCCTTTCGGGCCCCAGCATTTT; CDR3aa: CASSSPFGPQHF
v_gene: TRBV4-1; abundance: .; j_gene: TRBJ2-1; d_gene: TRBD2; CDR3nt: TGCGCCAGCAGCCAAGTGGGACTAGCGGGGGGGAAAAGCTCCTACAATGAGCAGTTCTTC; CDR3aa: CASSQVGLAGGKSSYNEQFF
v_gene: TRBV6-1; abundance: .; j_gene: TRBJ2-1; d_gene: TRBD2; CDR3nt: TGTGCCAGCAGTGCACTAGCGGGGGGGAGCTCCTACAATGAGCAGTTCTTC; CDR3aa: CASSALAGGSSYNEQFF
v_gene: TRBV9; abundance: .; j_gene: TRBJ2-1; d_gene: .; CDR3nt: TGTGCCAGCAGCGTAGCCCGGAGCTCCTACAATGAGCAGTTCTTC; CDR3aa: CASSVARSSYNEQFF
v_gene: TRBV30; abundance: .; j_gene: TRBJ2-1; d_gene: TRBD2; CDR3nt: TGTGCCTGGAGTGTATGGGGGGGCTACAATGAGCAGTTCTTC; CDR3aa: CAWSVWGGYNEQFF
v_gene: TRBV11-3; abundance: .; j_gene: TRBJ2-4; d_gene: .; CDR3nt: TGTGCCAGCAGCCCAGGGAGGCAAAACATTCAGTACTTC; CDR3aa: CASSPGRQNIQYF
v_gene: TRBV4-1; abundance: .; j_gene: TRBJ2-4; d_gene: .; CDR3nt: TGCGCCAGCAGCCAACGCCCCATTGCCGGAAACATTCAGTACTTC; CDR3aa: CASSQRPIAGNIQYF
v_gene: TRBV10-2; abundance: .; j_gene: TRBJ2-1; d_gene: TRBD2; CDR3nt: TGCGCCAGCAGAGGCTTAGCGGGGAGTTTTGGGAATGAGCAGTTCTTC; CDR3aa: CASRGLAGSFGNEQFF
v_gene: TRBV7-9; abundance: few; j_gene: TRBJ1-3; d_gene: .; CDR3nt: TGTGCCAGCAGCTTAGCCTTGACAGGCTCTGGAAACACCATATATTTT; CDR3aa: CASSLALTGSGNTIYF
v_gene: TRBV4-3; abundance: few; j_gene: TRBJ2-7; d_gene: .; CDR3nt: TGCGCCAGCAGCCAAGAAATAAGGACAGACCTATACGAGCAGTACTTC; CDR3aa: CASSQEIRTDLYEQYF
v_gene: TRBV14; abundance: .; j_gene: TRBJ2-1; d_gene: TRBD2; CDR3nt: TGTGCCAGCAGTGCAAGCGGGGGGGCCAGTAATGAGCAGTTCTTC; CDR3aa: CASSASGGASNEQFF
v_gene: TRBV14; abundance: .; j_gene: TRBJ2-7; d_gene: .; CDR3nt: TGTGCCAGCAGCCAAGACTTCACAGGGAATAAGGACTACGAGCAGTACTTC; CDR3aa: CASSQDFTGNKDYEQYF
v_gene: TRBV25-1; abundance: .; j_gene: TRBJ1-4; d_gene: TRBD1; CDR3nt: TGTGCCAGCAGCGGGACAGACCTCCGAGTTTTT; CDR3aa: CASSGTDLRVF
v_gene: TRBV5-4; abundance: .; j_gene: TRBJ2-3; d_gene: .; CDR3nt: TGTGCCAGCACCCCGTCGCGGGGCCCCACAGATACGCAGTATTTT; CDR3aa: CASTPSRGPTDTQYF
v_gene: TRBV7-9; abundance: .; j_gene: TRBJ1-4; d_gene: TRBD1; CDR3nt: TGTGCCATTTCCGGGACAGCCGGTATCTTTGGGGAAAAACTGTTTTTT; CDR3aa: CAISGTAGIFGEKLFF
v_gene: TRBV6-5; abundance: few; j_gene: TRBJ1-2; d_gene: TRBD1; CDR3nt: TGTGCCAGCACCCCGGGACAGGGAGGATATGGCTACACCTTC; CDR3aa: CASTPGQGGYGYTF
v_gene: TRBV5-4; abundance: .; j_gene: TRBJ2-7; d_gene: .; CDR3nt: TGTGCCAGCAGCCCCAGGGGGGCGGCAACCTACGAGCAGTACTTC; CDR3aa: CASSPRGAATYEQYF
v_gene: TRBV19; abundance: .; j_gene: TRBJ2-2; d_gene: TRBD2; CDR3nt: TGTGCCAGTAGTACCCTCAGCGCGGGGGTGACCGGGGAGCTGTTTTTT; CDR3aa: CASSTLSAGVTGELFF
v_gene: TRBV28; abundance: .; j_gene: TRBJ1-5; d_gene: TRBD1; CDR3nt: TGTGCCAGCAGTTCTAACTTACAGGGGACTCAGCCCCAGCATTTT; CDR3aa: CASSSNLQGTQPQHF
v_gene: TRBV6-1; abundance: .; j_gene: TRBJ2-5; d_gene: .; CDR3nt: TGTGCCAGCAGTGCGGGGTCCGGGGGTCAGACCCAGTACTTC; CDR3aa: CASSAGSGGQTQYF
v_gene: TRBV30; abundance: .; j_gene: TRBJ2-5; d_gene: TRBD1; CDR3nt: TGTGCCTGGAGTACACCGAGGGTCGGGACAGAATACCAAGAGACCCAGTACTTC; CDR3aa: CAWSTPRVGTEYQETQYF
v_gene: TRBV28; abundance: .; j_gene: TRBJ1-5; d_gene: .; CDR3nt: TGTGCCACCTCCACAGGGTTTAGCAATCAGCCCCAGCATTTT; CDR3aa: CATSTGFSNQPQHF